This TCR beta chain derives from a study of T cells in Graves' hyperthyroidism and ophthalmopathy. Overall study results and limits: Onset of ophthalmopathy came a median roughly 6.9 months after the model predicted it.

This clonotype was observed a few times. Its target is not known. The CDR3 is 13 amino acids. Trimming took 1 base from V and 8 from J, leaving 9 bases between them. Looked up from germline, CDR1 is LGHNA and CDR2 is YNFKEQ. Amplification of TCR beta CDR3 regions was performed using RNA transcripts as template. The TCR CDR3 was amplified in a first-round RT-PCR using the HTBI primer set. TCRdb used MiXCR to reprocess the multiplex PCR reads, holding one entry per CDR3 protein. Found here are around 300,000 distinct CDR3 sequences, about 14% of them singletons; the top ten hold around 23%. V is TRBV4-2 and J is TRBJ2-1, with a tentative D call TRBD2 (5 bases). This clonotype was obtained from a young woman with Graves' hyperthyroidism. Input material: blood. CDR3 in amino acids: CASSQAPGYEQFF. The CDR3 bases are TGTGCCAGCAGCCAAGCCCCGGGATATGAGCAGTTCTTC.